A single sample is the source of the 28 T cell receptor beta chains below, sequenced in a study of blood T cell repertoires in COVID-19. Generated by immunoSEQ multiplex PCR, the TCRdb table keeps only in-frame clones and is missing some. The table shows 200,000 to 250,000 clones, with approximately 90% occurring only once. Sequenced input: peripheral blood. These TCRs come from a man aged 25-45 years with COVID-19, enrolled during active disease.

V is TRBV7-2 and J is TRBJ1-3; no definite D call. V dropped 5 bases and J dropped 5 bases, with 10 bases sitting between them. Per germline, CDR1 SGHTA and CDR2 FQGNSA. The CDR3 has 13 residues. The CDR3 is CASSAGSRNTIYF. DNA for the CDR3: TGTGCCAGCAGCGCCGGGTCCCGAAACACCATATATTTT.

The V gene is TRBV7-3, the J gene TRBJ1-2, with 9 nucleotides matching TRBD1. CDR1 and CDR2 from the germline V gene are SGHTA and FQGTGA. The CDR3 is made up of 14 amino acids. The V and J ends lost 5 bases and 14 bases, in that order; junction bases with no gene match: 15. CDR3 in DNA: TGTGCCAGCAGCCCTATCCCCGGGACAGGGTATCAAACCTTC. Protein: CASSPIPGTGYQTF.

Comments on this clone: Within the sample, other DNA sequences also encode this same CDR3. The V gene is TRBV7-8, the J gene TRBJ1-2, with D maybe TRBD1 (5 bases). Trimming left V 0 bases short and J 5 bases short, with 7 bases between. The germline CDR1 and CDR2 sequences are SGHVS and FQNEAQ. The CDR3 totals 13 residues. This CDR3 is CASSLAGGYGYTF. The CDR3 DNA reads as TGTGCCAGCAGCTTAGCGGGGGGATATGGCTACACCTTC.

A single count supports this clone. The rearrangement links TRBV5-4 to TRBJ1-1; TRBD1 matches at 10 bases. The CDR3 is made up of 17 amino acids. With V trimmed by 1 base and J by 10 bases, 16 bases remained unmatched. Germline CDR1 is SGHNT and CDR2 is YYREEE (reference sequence). This CDR3 reads CASSLKGQGRWGGGAFF. CDR3 DNA sequence: TGTGCCAGCAGCTTGAAGGGACAGGGGCGCTGGGGTGGGGGAGCTTTCTTT.

The count of this clone is one. In nucleotides, the CDR3 is TGTGCCAGCAGCGGAAAGGGACTCTCTGGGGCCAACGTCCTGACTTTC. Translation gives CASSGKGLSGANVLTF. The chain carries TRBV3-1 (or the pseudogene TRBV3-2) and TRBJ2-6, with D maybe TRBD2 (6 bases). This CDR3 spans 16 amino acids. Germline assignment: CDR1 LGHDT and CDR2 YNNKEL (reference sequence). V shed 5 bases and J shed 0 bases, with 11 bases lying between them.

The chain employs TRBV28 and TRBJ1-3, with a tentative D call TRBD1 (5 bases). This CDR3 has 16 residues. CDR1 is MDHEN and CDR2 is SYDVKM in the germline V gene. Trimming took off 5 bases at V and 4 bases at J, with 18 bases between the two ends. CDR3 nucleotide sequence: TGTGCCAGCAGTATAGCCATAAGGGGTGTGGGAAACACCATATATTTT. The encoded protein is CASSIAIRGVGNTIYF.

The rearrangement uses TRBV19 and TRBJ1-2; 7 bases line up with TRBD1. Trimming took 2 bases from V and 4 from J; bases not matched to a gene: 7. CDR1 is LNHDA, CDR2 SQIVND, per germline (reference sequence). The CDR3 spans 15 residues. CDR3 protein: CASSIRDRRIYGYTF. DNA for the CDR3: TGTGCCAGTAGTATACGGGACAGAAGAATCTATGGCTACACCTTC. Complete variable domain (other parts from reference TRBV19 and TRBJ1-2): DGGITQSPKYLFRKEGQNVTLSCEQNLNHDAMYWYRQDPGQGLRLIYYSQIVNDFQKGDIAEGYSVSREKKESFPLTVTSAQKNPTAFYLCASSIRDRRIYGYTFGSGTRLTVV.

In this sample, this clone turned up once. The chain has TRBV28 and TRBJ1-2; D is ambiguous. V lost 4 bases to trimming and J lost 7 bases, with 10 bases between them. The germline V gene encodes CDR1 MDHEN and CDR2 SYDVKM. The CDR3 spans 12 residues. CDR3 DNA sequence: TGTGCCAGCAGTTCAACCACAGCTGGCTACACCTTC. This sequence encodes CASSSTTAGYTF.

This chain connects TRBV5-1 to TRBJ1-1; 10 bases line up with TRBD1. CDR1 SGHRS and CDR2 YFSETQ come from the germline V gene. The J segment lost 4 bases and the V segment lost 2 bases, leaving 5 bases of the junction unmatched. The CDR3 runs to 15 residues. The CDR3 loop is CASSFGDRGPTEAFF. CDR3 coding DNA: TGCGCCAGCAGCTTCGGCGACAGGGGGCCCACTGAAGCTTTCTTT.

V gene TRBV14 combines with J gene TRBJ1-5; 10 positions match TRBD1. CDR1 and CDR2 (germline): SGHDN, FVKESK. With V trimmed by 4 bases and J by 7 bases, 1 base remained unmatched. This CDR3 is 13 amino acids long. The CDR3 DNA follows: TGTGCCAGCAGCCGGGACAGGGGACAGCCCCAGCATTTT. Its translation: CASSRDRGQPQHF.

The gene calls are TRBV7-3 and TRBJ1-2; possible D gene TRBD1, 6 bases. The germline V gene has CDR1 SGHTA and CDR2 FQGTGA. CDR3 length equals 14 residues. The V end lost 2 bases, the J end lost 6 bases, and 13 bases lay between the germline ends. The CDR3 loop is CASSLGGFGDGYTF. The CDR3 nucleotides read TGTGCCAGCAGCTTAGGGGGCTTCGGGGATGGCTACACCTTC.

The V call is TRBV7-3, the J call TRBJ1-1, with a tentative D call TRBD1 (5 bases). The germline CDR1 and CDR2 sequences are SGHTA and FQGTGA. The CDR3 extends over 14 amino acids. Trimming pared 1 base from V and 1 base from J, leaving 7 bases between. The CDR3 spells CASSLMGQNTEAFF. The CDR3 bases are TGTGCCAGCAGCTTAATGGGGCAGAACACTGAAGCTTTCTTT.

The chain combines TRBV7-8 with TRBJ2-1, with a weak D call TRBD2 (6 bases). The CDR3 spans 18 residues. Trimming stripped 0 bases from V and 4 bases from J, with 19 bases between. Germline V gene data show CDR1 as SGHVS and CDR2 as FQNEAQ. In nucleotides, the CDR3 is TGTGCCAGCAGCTTAGCGCTAATTGGAGGGAAAAAATACAATGAGCAGTTCTTC. Protein sequence: CASSLALIGGKKYNEQFF.

The chain links TRBV7-3 to TRBJ2-5, with TRBD2 identical over 8 bases. The CDR3 contains 13 residues. From germline, CDR1 is SGHTA and CDR2 FQGTGA. With 4 bases clipped from V and 7 bases from J, the junction kept 5 bases outside the gene matches. DNA for the CDR3: TGTGCCAGCAGCTCGGGGGGGATTGGGACCCAGTACTTC. Translating it yields CASSSGGIGTQYF.

The V call is TRBV19, the J call TRBJ1-1, with TRBD1 matching over 11 bases. J gave up 5 bases and V 7 bases, and 9 bases lay outside the gene matches. Germline V CDR1 and CDR2: LNHDA, SQIVND (reference sequence). The CDR3 has 15 amino acids. The CDR3 sequence: CASTNGQGAKTEAFF. For the CDR3, the DNA is TGTGCCAGTACAAACGGACAGGGGGCTAAGACTGAAGCTTTCTTT.

The V call is TRBV10-2, the J call TRBJ1-1, with D uncertain. V lost 0 bases and J 1 base, leaving 9 bases between the germline ends. The CDR3 runs to 15 residues. The germline CDR1 and CDR2 sequences are WSHSY and SAAADI. CDR3 protein: CASSESMFRNTEAFF. The CDR3 DNA reads TGCGCCAGCAGTGAGTCGATGTTTAGGAACACTGAAGCTTTCTTT.

The rearrangement links TRBV29-1 to TRBJ1-1; 9 positions agree with TRBD1. CDR1 is SQVTM, CDR2 ANQGSEA, per germline. The CDR3 has 13 residues. V was pared by 8 bases and J by 1 base, with 5 bases of the junction left unmatched. CDR3 in amino acids: CSFGTGRNTEAFF. The DNA for the CDR3 is TGCAGCTTCGGGACAGGGCGGAACACTGAAGCTTTCTTT.

The chain uses TRBV19 and TRBJ2-1; D is uncertain. V was pared by 5 bases and J by 0 bases, with 11 bases between. Germline V gene sequence: CDR1 LNHDA, CDR2 SQIVND (reference sequence). The CDR3 has 15 amino acids. CDR3 sequence: CASSPLLLSYNEQFF. As DNA, the CDR3 is TGTGCCAGTAGTCCACTACTCCTCTCCTACAATGAGCAGTTCTTC.

A few counts support this clone. The rearrangement uses TRBV27 and TRBJ1-1; D might be TRBD1 (6 bases). Trimming shortened V by 4 bases and J by 4 bases, and 16 bases separated the two germline ends. The CDR3 totals 15 residues. CDR1 is MNHEY and CDR2 is SMNVEV in the germline V gene (reference sequence). The CDR3: CASSYITGRVTEAFF. CDR3 coding DNA: TGTGCCAGCAGTTATATTACAGGGAGGGTCACTGAAGCTTTCTTT.

The rearrangement joins TRBV28 to TRBJ2-5, with TRBD1 matching over 8 bases. CDR3 length: 13 amino acids. V was clipped by 7 bases and J by 3 bases; unmatched bases: 4. The germline V gene has CDR1 MDHEN and CDR2 SYDVKM. The CDR3 sequence is CASNPTGEETQYF. In DNA form, the CDR3 reads TGTGCCAGCAACCCGACAGGGGAAGAGACCCAGTACTTC.

This clone was counted a few times. The genes are TRBV7-9 and TRBJ1-6; 8 bases line up with TRBD1. Trimming cost V 5 bases and J 5 bases; bases outside gene matches: 2. CDR1 SEHNR and CDR2 FQNEAQ come from the germline V gene (reference sequence). The CDR3 contains 14 residues. CDR3 residues: CASSPDRDNSPLHF. The CDR3 DNA reads TGTGCCAGCAGCCCGGACAGGGATAATTCACCCCTCCACTTT.

This sequence joins TRBV27 and TRBJ1-3; TRBD1 aligns across 7 bases. The CDR3 runs to 14 residues. Germline-derived CDR1 and CDR2 are MNHEY and SMNVEV (reference sequence). The ends lost 5 bases at V and 4 bases at J; junction bases unmatched: 5. This CDR3 is CASSHTGVGNTIYF. In DNA, the CDR3 is TGTGCCAGCAGTCACACAGGGGTGGGAAACACCATATATTTT.

The V call is TRBV6-4, the J call TRBJ1-1; the match to TRBD1 covers 7 bases. Germline CDR1 is MRHNA and CDR2 is SNTAGT. CDR3 length equals 14 residues. V trimming: 6 bases; J trimming: 6 bases; junction bases outside the gene matches: 10. CDR3 sequence reads: CASRPTGFAAEAFF. Written as DNA, the CDR3 is TGTGCCAGCAGGCCGACAGGGTTTGCCGCTGAAGCTTTCTTT.

The chain employs TRBV20-1 and TRBJ2-7, with TRBD1 identical over 8 bases. This CDR3 has 16 amino acids. Germline CDR1 is DFQATT and CDR2 is SNEGSKA (reference sequence). The junction had 16 bases not matched to a gene; V was cut back by 3 bases and J by 6 bases. CDR3 sequence reads: CSASYLPGQVNGEQYF. Here the CDR3 DNA reads TGCAGTGCTAGTTACCTTCCGGGACAGGTAAATGGCGAGCAGTACTTC.

This CDR3 reads CATHTTGFSGNTIYF. The CDR3 DNA is TGTGCCACGCATACCACAGGGTTCTCTGGAAACACCATATATTTT. The chain uses TRBV15 and TRBJ1-3; TRBD1 is a possible D gene (6 bases). The CDR3 spans 15 residues. V dropped 9 bases and J dropped 0 bases, with 15 bases sitting between them. Germline CDR1 and CDR2: LNHNV and YYDKDF (reference sequence).

V is TRBV27 and J is TRBJ2-2; D is perhaps TRBD2 (5 bases). The germline gives CDR1 MNHEY, CDR2 SMNVEV (reference sequence). V was pared by 5 bases and J by 6 bases, with 13 bases between. CDR3 length: 14 amino acids. This CDR3 reads CASSVLANAGELFF. CDR3 sequence (DNA): TGTGCCAGCAGTGTTCTAGCCAACGCCGGGGAGCTGTTTTTT.

The chain carries TRBV28 and TRBJ1-2; TRBD1 aligns across 11 bases. V gave up 5 bases and J gave up 7 bases; unmatched junction bases: 18. The germline gives CDR1 MDHEN, CDR2 SYDVKM. The CDR3 contains 18 residues. As DNA, the CDR3 is TGTGCCAGCAGTGGTACCGGACAGGGGGCCACGAGGAAGGCTGGCTACACCTTC. Residues: CASSGTGQGATRKAGYTF.

V is TRBV19 and J is TRBJ2-7, with TRBD2 matching over 15 bases. The CDR3 runs to 15 residues. Germline lookup yields CDR1 LNHDA and CDR2 SQIVND (reference sequence). V lost 3 bases, J lost 5 bases, and 2 bases stayed unmatched. DNA of the CDR3: TGTGCCAGTAGTATTTGGACTAGCGGGAGGGACGAGCAGTACTTC. This translates into CASSIWTSGRDEQYF.